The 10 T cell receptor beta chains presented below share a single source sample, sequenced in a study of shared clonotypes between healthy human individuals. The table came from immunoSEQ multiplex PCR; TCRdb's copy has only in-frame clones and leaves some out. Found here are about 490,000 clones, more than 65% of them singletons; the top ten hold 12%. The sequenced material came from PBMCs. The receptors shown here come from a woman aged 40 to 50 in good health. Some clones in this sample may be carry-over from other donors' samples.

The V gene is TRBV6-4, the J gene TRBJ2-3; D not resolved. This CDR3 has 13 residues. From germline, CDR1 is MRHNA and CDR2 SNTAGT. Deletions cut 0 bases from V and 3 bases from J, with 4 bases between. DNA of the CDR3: TGTGCCAGCAGTGACTCATGGACAGATACGCAGTATTTT. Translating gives CASSDSWTDTQYF.

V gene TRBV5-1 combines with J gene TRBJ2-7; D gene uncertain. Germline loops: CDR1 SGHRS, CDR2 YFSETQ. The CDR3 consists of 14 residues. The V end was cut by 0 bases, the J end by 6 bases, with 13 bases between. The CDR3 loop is CASSLVVSQVEQYF. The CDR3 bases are TGCGCCAGCAGCTTGGTCGTTAGCCAGGTCGAGCAGTACTTC.

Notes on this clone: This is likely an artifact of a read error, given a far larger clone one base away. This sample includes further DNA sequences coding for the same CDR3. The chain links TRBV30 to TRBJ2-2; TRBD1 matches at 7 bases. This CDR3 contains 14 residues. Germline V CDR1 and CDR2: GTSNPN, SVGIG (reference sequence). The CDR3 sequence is CAWSAQGVTGELFF. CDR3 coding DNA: TGTGCCTGGAGTGCTCAGGGGGTGACCGGGGAGCTGTTTTTC.

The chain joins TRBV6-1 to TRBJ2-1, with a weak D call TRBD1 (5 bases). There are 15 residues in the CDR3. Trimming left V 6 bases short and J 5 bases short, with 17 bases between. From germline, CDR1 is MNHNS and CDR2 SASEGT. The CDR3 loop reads CASRTGQQTNNEQFF. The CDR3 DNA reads TGTGCCAGCAGAACAGGACAACAAACCAACAATGAGCAGTTCTTC.

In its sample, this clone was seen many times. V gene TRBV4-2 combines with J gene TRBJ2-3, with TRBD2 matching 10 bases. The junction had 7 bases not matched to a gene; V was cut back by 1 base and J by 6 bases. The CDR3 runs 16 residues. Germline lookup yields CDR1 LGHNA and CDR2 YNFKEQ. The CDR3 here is CASSQGVAGGGDTQYF. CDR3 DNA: TGTGCCAGCAGCCAAGGGGTAGCGGGAGGCGGCGATACGCAGTATTTT.

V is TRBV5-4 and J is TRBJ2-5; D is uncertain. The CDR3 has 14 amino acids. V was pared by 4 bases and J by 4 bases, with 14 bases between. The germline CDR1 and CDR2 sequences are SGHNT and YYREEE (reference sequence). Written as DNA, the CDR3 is TGTGCCAGCAGCACCGGAGCCGCGCGAGAGACCCAGTACTTC. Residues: CASSTGAARETQYF.

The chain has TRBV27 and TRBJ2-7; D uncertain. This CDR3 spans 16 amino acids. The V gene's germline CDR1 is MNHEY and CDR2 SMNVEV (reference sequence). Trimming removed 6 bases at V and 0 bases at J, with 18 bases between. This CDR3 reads CASSGNDGFSSYEQYF. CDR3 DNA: TGTGCCAGCAGCGGAAATGATGGGTTCAGCTCCTACGAGCAGTACTTC.

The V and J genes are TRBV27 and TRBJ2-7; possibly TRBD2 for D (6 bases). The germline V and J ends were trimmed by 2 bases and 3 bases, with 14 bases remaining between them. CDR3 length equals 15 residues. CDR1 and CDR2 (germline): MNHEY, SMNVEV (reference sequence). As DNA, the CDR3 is TGTGCCAGCAGTTTAGCGGGACTCCCCCTCTACGAGCAGTACTTC. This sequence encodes CASSLAGLPLYEQYF.

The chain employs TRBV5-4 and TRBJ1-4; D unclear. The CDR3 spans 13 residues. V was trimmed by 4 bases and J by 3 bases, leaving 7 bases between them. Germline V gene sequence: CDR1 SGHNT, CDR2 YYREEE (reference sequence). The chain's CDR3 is CASSPDPNEKLFF. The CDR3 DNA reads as TGTGCCAGCAGCCCGGACCCTAATGAAAAACTGTTTTTT. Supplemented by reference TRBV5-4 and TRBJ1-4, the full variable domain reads ETGVTQSPTHLIKTRGQQVTLRCSSQSGHNTVSWYQQALGQGPQFIFQYYREEENGRGNFPPRFSGLQFPNYSSELNVNALELDDSALYLCASSPDPNEKLFFGSGTQLSVL.

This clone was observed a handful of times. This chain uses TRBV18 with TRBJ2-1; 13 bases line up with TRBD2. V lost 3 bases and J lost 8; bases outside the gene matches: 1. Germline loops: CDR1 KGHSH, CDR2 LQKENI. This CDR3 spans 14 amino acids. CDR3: CASSPGLAGHEQFF. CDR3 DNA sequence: TGTGCCAGCTCACCGGGACTAGCGGGACATGAGCAGTTCTTC.